Listed below are T cell receptor beta chains from one sample, sequenced in a study of human T cells and chemical hapten exposure. TCRdb re-called the RACE reads with MiXCR, one entry per CDR3 protein. The data show some 93,000 distinct CDR3 sequences, about 8.6% seen once. What was sequenced was whole blood. The receptors shown here come from a female donor in good health. Some clones in this sample may be carry-over from other donors' samples. Each CDR3 is given with its conserved first and last residue. Fields, in order: V gene, J gene, D gene, clone size, CDR3 length, CDR3 protein, CDR3 DNA. The D gene is left open where the match is weak. Only some rows state a clone size, as once, few, many or a class for expanded clones.

TRBV4-1,TRBJ2-4,.,.,16,CASSQVGRVAKNIQYF,TGCGCCAGCAGCCAAGTCGGGCGGGTAGCCAAAAACATTCAGTACTTC
TRBV20-1,TRBJ2-7,.,few,13,CSATVKMGGEQYF,TGCAGTGCTACGGTAAAAATGGGGGGCGAGCAGTACTTC
TRBV2,TRBJ2-1,TRBD2,few,15,CASRVTSGSYNEQFF,TGTGCCAGCAGAGTTACTAGCGGGAGCTACAATGAGCAGTTCTTC
TRBV3-1,TRBJ2-3,TRBD2,.,18,CASSHRLAGASGTDTQYF,TGTGCCAGCAGCCACAGACTAGCGGGAGCAAGCGGCACAGATACGCAGTATTTT
TRBV28,TRBJ1-1,.,many,12,CASSLRPAEAFF,TGTGCCAGCAGTTTGCGGCCGGCTGAAGCTTTCTTT
TRBV28,TRBJ2-7,TRBD2,many,13,CASRASGSYEQYF,TGTGCCAGCAGAGCTAGCGGGAGCTACGAGCAGTACTTC
TRBV28,TRBJ1-3,.,.,15,CASSLIPGGGNTIYF,TGTGCCAGCAGTCTCATACCGGGGGGCGGAAACACCATATATTTT
TRBV7-9,TRBJ2-3,.,few,15,CASSHRRGREDTQYF,TGTGCCAGCAGCCACCGTAGGGGCCGAGAAGATACGCAGTATTTT
TRBV6-5,TRBJ1-5,TRBD1,few,18,CASMKSGTGVGSNQPQHF,TGTGCCAGCATGAAATCCGGGACAGGGGTTGGCAGCAATCAGCCCCAGCATTTT
TRBV28,TRBJ1-1,.,.,16,CASSSTIRGANTEAFF,TGTGCCAGCAGTTCCACCATTAGAGGAGCGAACACTGAAGCTTTCTTT
TRBV19,TRBJ1-1,.,.,17,CASSIVVAADLNTEAFF,TGTGCCAGTAGTATAGTGGTGGCAGCCGATTTGAACACTGAAGCTTTCTTT
TRBV7-3,TRBJ2-5,.,.,15,CASSLNPGRQETQYF,TGTGCCAGCAGCTTAAATCCCGGGCGGCAAGAGACCCAGTACTTC
TRBV6-5,TRBJ2-1,TRBD2,many,15,CASSHSGSNYNEQFF,TGTGCCAGCAGTCATAGCGGGAGCAATTACAATGAGCAGTTCTTC
TRBV28,TRBJ2-3,TRBD2,.,16,CASSRGLADSTDTQYF,TGTGCCAGCAGTCGCGGACTAGCGGACAGCACAGATACGCAGTATTTT
TRBV6-2/TRBV6-3,TRBJ2-3,TRBD2,.,18,CASSYPTRESGDPDTQYF,TGTGCCAGCAGTTACCCCACGCGGGAGAGCGGGGACCCAGATACGCAGTATTTT
TRBV5-1,TRBJ2-7,TRBD2,.,15,CASSPSRRELYEQYF,TGCGCCAGCAGCCCAAGTCGGCGGGAGCTTTACGAGCAGTACTTC
TRBV20-1,TRBJ2-1,TRBD2,few,15,CSASGGRPNYNEQFF,TGCAGTGCTTCCGGGGGGAGGCCGAACTACAATGAGCAGTTCTTC
TRBV5-1,TRBJ2-7,TRBD1,.,14,CASSGGTGGYEQYF,TGCGCCAGCAGCGGCGGGACAGGGGGCTACGAGCAGTACTTC
TRBV12-3/TRBV12-4,TRBJ2-4,.,.,14,CASSLDRVKNIQYF,TGTGCCAGCAGTTTAGACAGGGTTAAAAACATTCAGTACTTC
TRBV20-1,TRBJ2-7,TRBD2,.,12,CSVAGGGYEQYF,TGCAGTGTGGCGGGAGGTGGATACGAGCAGTACTTC
TRBV6-2/TRBV6-3,TRBJ2-1,TRBD1,many,15,CASINDRVTYNEQFF,TGTGCCAGCATCAACGACAGGGTAACCTACAATGAGCAGTTCTTC
TRBV20-1,TRBJ2-7,.,few,13,CSAGEGPSYEQYF,TGCAGTGCTGGAGAAGGGCCCTCCTACGAGCAGTACTTC
TRBV7-9,TRBJ2-1,.,.,15,CASSSSDRASAEQFF,TGTGCCAGCAGCTCTTCGGACCGGGCCTCAGCGGAGCAGTTCTTC
TRBV14,TRBJ2-1,.,few,13,CASRANSPSEQFF,TGTGCCAGCAGAGCTAACTCCCCGTCTGAGCAGTTCTTC
TRBV20-1,TRBJ2-3,TRBD2,many,14,CSALAGGHTDTQYF,TGCAGTGCTCTAGCGGGAGGGCACACAGATACGCAGTATTTT
TRBV3-1,TRBJ1-1,TRBD1,few,16,CASSQYYRGRSTEAFF,TGTGCCAGCAGCCAGTACTACAGGGGGCGTAGCACTGAAGCTTTCTTT
TRBV20-1,TRBJ2-3,TRBD2,.,15,CSASGLAEPTDTQYF,TGCAGTGCTAGTGGACTAGCGGAGCCCACAGATACGCAGTATTTT
TRBV19,TRBJ2-5,.,.,13,CASSIGGRETQYF,TGTGCCAGTAGTATAGGAGGGAGAGAGACCCAGTACTTC
TRBV20-1,TRBJ2-3,.,.,14,CSATRRVGTDTQYF,TGCAGTGCTACCCGACGAGTGGGCACAGATACGCAGTATTTT
TRBV12-3/TRBV12-4,TRBJ2-7,.,.,14,CASRVSGPSYEQYF,TGTGCCAGCAGGGTGAGCGGGCCCTCCTACGAGCAGTACTTC
TRBV27,TRBJ2-3,.,many,12,CASSFGGDTQYF,TGTGCCAGCAGTTTCGGAGGAGATACGCAGTATTTT
TRBV27,TRBJ2-7,TRBD1,many,15,CASSSGRGQLNEQYF,TGTGCCAGCAGTTCGGGCAGGGGGCAATTGAACGAGCAGTACTTC
TRBV12-3/TRBV12-4,TRBJ2-1,.,many,14,CASRPTSSYNEQFF,TGTGCCAGCAGGCCGACTAGCTCCTACAATGAGCAGTTCTTC
TRBV7-9,TRBJ2-7,.,.,13,CASSPPSGYEQYF,TGTGCCAGCAGCCCCCCGAGCGGGTACGAGCAGTACTTC
TRBV29-1,TRBJ1-4,.,few,11,CSVEDREKLFF,TGCAGCGTTGAAGATCGGGAAAAACTGTTTTTT
TRBV12-3/TRBV12-4,TRBJ1-1,.,few,14,CASRLQAQGTEAFF,TGTGCCAGCAGGCTACAGGCCCAGGGCACTGAAGCTTTCTTT
TRBV2,TRBJ2-3,TRBD2,few,16,CASSEEGLAVTDTQYF,TGTGCCAGCAGTGAAGAGGGACTAGCGGTCACAGATACGCAGTATTTT
TRBV15,TRBJ1-3,TRBD1,.,16,CATSRGGTDSGNTIYF,TGTGCCACCAGCAGAGGAGGGACAGACTCTGGAAACACCATATATTTT
TRBV7-9,TRBJ2-7,TRBD1,.,15,CASSLRIDRDNEQYF,TGTGCCAGCAGCTTACGAATCGACAGGGACAACGAGCAGTACTTC
TRBV6-2/TRBV6-3,TRBJ2-1,.,few,12,CASKGEYNEQFF,TGTGCCAGCAAGGGAGAGTACAATGAGCAGTTCTTC
TRBV5-1,TRBJ2-3,.,many,15,CASSLVGGSTDTQYF,TGCGCCAGCAGCTTGGTTGGCGGGAGCACAGATACGCAGTATTTT
TRBV20-1,TRBJ2-5,TRBD2,few,17,CSARDRRGLAGGETQYF,TGCAGTGCTAGAGATCGGCGGGGACTAGCGGGAGGAGAGACCCAGTACTTC
TRBV7-9,TRBJ2-7,.,many,12,CASSLQGYEQYF,TGTGCCAGCAGCTTACAGGGCTACGAGCAGTACTTC
TRBV28,TRBJ1-1,.,many,13,CASSLRGGTEAFF,TGTGCCAGCAGTTTAAGAGGGGGCACTGAAGCTTTCTTT
TRBV7-3,TRBJ2-1,TRBD2,.,18,CASSLIVGREGPFNEQFF,TGTGCCAGCAGCTTAATAGTAGGGCGGGAGGGCCCCTTCAATGAGCAGTTCTTC
TRBV5-6,TRBJ2-7,.,few,13,CASSSGFVYEQYF,TGTGCCAGCAGCTCCGGCTTTGTCTACGAGCAGTACTTC
TRBV5-6,TRBJ2-3,TRBD2,.,15,CASSILAGGPDTQYF,TGTGCCAGCAGCATCCTAGCGGGAGGCCCAGATACGCAGTATTTT
TRBV20-1,TRBJ2-7,TRBD2,.,13,CSARGSGTYEQYF,TGCAGTGCCAGGGGTAGCGGGACTTACGAGCAGTACTTC
TRBV4-1,TRBJ2-7,TRBD2,few,16,CASSQELAGGYYEQYF,TGCGCCAGCAGCCAAGAACTAGCGGGAGGGTACTACGAGCAGTACTTC
TRBV28,TRBJ2-7,.,.,13,CASSFPGSDEQYF,TGTGCCAGCAGTTTTCCGGGGTCCGACGAGCAGTACTTC
TRBV6-5,TRBJ2-1,.,few,13,CASSYATGNEQFF,TGTGCCAGCAGTTACGCGACGGGCAATGAGCAGTTCTTC
TRBV24-1,TRBJ2-2,.,many,19,CATSDSQSPDYSNTGELFF,TGTGCCACCAGTGATTCCCAAAGCCCGGACTACTCAAACACCGGGGAGCTGTTTTTT
TRBV28,TRBJ2-1,.,few,15,CASSLQGLTNNEQFF,TGTGCCAGCAGTTTACAGGGACTGACCAACAATGAGCAGTTCTTC